These 31 T cell receptor beta chains came from one sample sequenced in a study of blood T cell repertoires in COVID-19. Sequenced by immunoSEQ multiplex PCR; TCRdb stores in-frame clones only, minus some. Among some 300,000 clones listed, over 80% were seen once. Sequencing was done on a sample of peripheral blood. These receptors came from a woman in her forties or fifties with COVID-19, enrolled during active disease.

On this clone: This sample also contains other DNA sequences that code for the same CDR3. V is TRBV19 and J is TRBJ1-1; D might be TRBD1 (5 bases). Germline loops: CDR1 LNHDA, CDR2 SQIVND (reference sequence). Trimming removed 5 bases from V and 0 bases from J, with 10 bases in between. The CDR3 covers 14 residues. This CDR3 reads CASSPQGMNTEAFF. CDR3 in DNA: TGTGCCAGTAGTCCCCAGGGAATGAACACTGAAGCTTTCTTT.

V gene TRBV20-1 combines with J gene TRBJ1-1; no clear D gene. Germline CDR1 is DFQATT and CDR2 is SNEGSKA (reference sequence). V was shortened by 3 bases and J by 3 bases, with 17 bases between the two germline ends. This CDR3 region has 15 residues. CDR3 coding DNA: TGCAGTGCTAGTCTGAGCAATCGCTACGACACTGAAGCTTTCTTT. Encoded protein: CSASLSNRYDTEAFF.

V is TRBV10-2 and J is TRBJ2-2; tentatively, D is TRBD1 (6 bases). The germline V and J ends were trimmed by 8 bases and 1 base, with 11 bases remaining between them. This CDR3 has 14 amino acids. Per the germline V gene, CDR1 is WSHSY and CDR2 is SAAADI. The CDR3 is CASRRRGNTGELFF. In nucleotides, the CDR3 is TGCGCCAGCCGGCGCAGGGGGAACACCGGGGAGCTGTTTTTT.

J is TRBJ1-1 and V is TRBV27, with D perhaps matching TRBD1 (5 bases). V was cut by 2 bases and J by 1 base, with 11 bases left in between. Germline V gene sequence: CDR1 MNHEY, CDR2 SMNVEV (reference sequence). The CDR3 has 15 residues. The CDR3 region is CASSLRTQGNTEAFF. Here the CDR3 DNA reads TGTGCCAGCAGTTTAAGGACCCAGGGGAACACTGAAGCTTTCTTT.

The V gene is TRBV7-2, the J gene TRBJ2-1; TRBD2 might be the D (5 bases). The V and J ends lost 6 bases and 10 bases respectively, with 16 bases between them. Germline CDR1 and CDR2: SGHTA and FQGNSA. CDR3 length equals 13 residues. The CDR3 protein is CASRSSTRGEQFF. The CDR3 DNA is TGTGCCAGCAGATCTAGTACTAGAGGAGAGCAGTTCTTC.

The chain combines TRBV5-4 with TRBJ2-3, with D perhaps TRBD2 (6 bases). The CDR3 loop spans 16 amino acids. Trimming removed 3 bases at V and 0 bases at J, with 14 bases between. The germline CDR1 and CDR2 sequences are SGHNT and YYREEE (reference sequence). This chain's CDR3 is CASSSPVAVSTDTQYF. The CDR3 DNA follows: TGTGCCAGCAGCTCCCCGGTAGCGGTGAGCACAGATACGCAGTATTTT.

This clone was counted many times. This chain joins TRBV5-4 and TRBJ1-1; possible D gene TRBD1, 6 bases. The CDR3 extends over 16 amino acids. Trimming stripped 1 base from V and 2 bases from J, with 15 bases between. Germline V lookup: CDR1 SGHNT, CDR2 YYREEE (reference sequence). The CDR3 sequence: CASSLLTQGLNTEAFF. As DNA, the CDR3 is TGTGCCAGCAGCTTGCTCACACAGGGCCTAAACACTGAAGCTTTCTTT.

The chain recombines TRBV27 with TRBJ1-5; 10 positions agree with TRBD1. The CDR3 runs 17 residues. The V gene's germline CDR1 is MNHEY and CDR2 SMNVEV (reference sequence). V was clipped by 5 bases and J by 7 bases; unmatched bases: 14. The CDR3 reads CASSPIIRDRGTQPQHF. The CDR3 DNA reads as TGTGCCAGCAGTCCTATCATCCGGGACAGGGGAACCCAGCCCCAGCATTTT.

This clone was seen only once. V and J are TRBV3-1 (or the pseudogene TRBV3-2) and TRBJ2-1, with 8 bases lining up with TRBD1. The CDR3 contains 15 residues. Germline V gene lookup returns CDR1 LGHDT and CDR2 YNNKEL (reference sequence). The ends lost 4 bases at V and 3 bases at J; junction bases unmatched: 5. CDR3 amino acids: CASSPRGQVYNEQFF. The CDR3, as DNA: TGTGCCAGCAGCCCCCGGGGACAGGTCTACAATGAGCAGTTCTTC.

The chain recombines TRBV20-1 with TRBJ1-2, with a tentative D call TRBD1 (5 bases). The CDR3 consists of 12 residues. Trimming pared 3 bases from V and 2 bases from J, leaving 7 bases between. Germline-derived CDR1 and CDR2 are DFQATT and SNEGSKA (reference sequence). The CDR3 DNA sequence: TGCAGTGCTAGTAGACAGAACTATGGCTACACCTTC. It encodes CSASRQNYGYTF.

The chain recombines TRBV5-1 with TRBJ2-1; 8 nucleotides line up with TRBD2. This CDR3 region has 15 residues. J was trimmed by 6 bases and V by 3 bases; bases with no gene match: 8. Germline CDR1 and CDR2: SGHRS and YFSETQ. In nucleotides, the CDR3 is TGCGCCAGCAGCTGGGGAGCGGGAGCCCGCAATGAGCAGTTCTTC. Residues: CASSWGAGARNEQFF.

CDR3 in amino acids: CASSLGYSDTQYF. The CDR3 region has the DNA TGTGCCAGCAGCTTAGGCTATTCAGATACGCAGTATTTT. The chain has TRBV11-2 and TRBJ2-3, with D hard to call. Trimming cost V 1 base and J 4 bases, with 6 bases left between them. The CDR3 runs to 13 residues. Germline lookup yields CDR1 SGHAT and CDR2 FQNNGV.

The chain is built from TRBV27 and TRBJ2-7; 9 nucleotides match TRBD1. Germline V gives CDR1 MNHEY, CDR2 SMNVEV (reference sequence). V dropped 6 bases and J dropped 2; count of bases not matched to a gene: 2. The CDR3 runs 13 residues. The CDR3 is CASRGTGTYEQYF. DNA for the CDR3: TGTGCCAGCAGGGGGACAGGGACCTACGAGCAGTACTTC.

This clone showed up just a few times. The chain couples TRBV25-1 to TRBJ1-2; D unclear. This CDR3 is built from 14 residues. CDR1 is MGHDK and CDR2 is SYGVNS in the germline V gene. V was clipped by 2 bases and J by 8 bases, with 15 bases between them. The CDR3 DNA is TGTGCCAGCAGTGAACCGGGGAACGTAGGGGGCTACACCTTC. Protein sequence: CASSEPGNVGGYTF.

The chain employs TRBV7-6 and TRBJ2-7; 8 nucleotides agree with TRBD2. With 1 base clipped from V and 3 bases from J, the junction kept 5 bases outside the gene matches. Germline CDR1 and CDR2: SGHVS and FNYEAQ. The CDR3 contains 15 residues. The CDR3 sequence: CASSLEGAGGYEQYF. The CDR3 DNA follows: TGTGCCAGCAGCTTAGAAGGTGCGGGGGGCTACGAGCAGTACTTC.

The chain employs TRBV13 and TRBJ2-3; TRBD2 matches 13 bases. The V and J ends lost 6 bases and 5 bases, in that order; junction bases with no gene match: 11. This CDR3 has 17 residues. Germline-derived CDR1 and CDR2 are PRHDT and FYEKMQ (reference sequence). The chain's CDR3 is CASRNGLAGEWVDTQYF. The CDR3 DNA is TGTGCCAGCAGAAATGGACTAGCGGGAGAATGGGTAGATACGCAGTATTTT.

The chain combines TRBV7-2 with TRBJ1-2, with D possibly TRBD1 on 5 matching bases. CDR3 length: 13 residues. The germline V gene encodes CDR1 SGHTA and CDR2 FQGNSA. Deletions cut 5 bases from V and 5 bases from J, with 12 bases between. The CDR3 loop reads CASSPGLTYGYTF. CDR3 DNA: TGTGCCAGCAGCCCAGGGCTTACTTATGGCTACACCTTC.

This chain links TRBV5-1 with TRBJ2-7, with TRBD1 matching over 7 bases. CDR1 and CDR2 from the germline V gene are SGHRS and YFSETQ. There are 16 residues in the CDR3. The V segment lost 2 bases and the J segment 0 bases; nucleotides outside the gene matches: 8. The CDR3 spells CASSLATGLTSYEQYF. The CDR3 region has the DNA TGCGCCAGCAGCTTAGCGACAGGGTTAACCTCCTACGAGCAGTACTTC.

This chain links TRBV5-1 with TRBJ2-4; unclear D gene. The length of the CDR3 is 14 residues. Germline lookup yields CDR1 SGHRS and CDR2 YFSETQ. Trimming removed 1 base from V and 8 bases from J, with 13 bases in between. The CDR3 loop reads CASSLSSVVDIQYF. The CDR3 DNA follows: TGCGCCAGCAGCTTGTCCAGTGTCGTGGACATTCAGTACTTC. The entire variable domain, with the rest obtained from reference TRBV5-1 and TRBJ2-4, is as follows: KAGVTQTPRYLIKTRGQQVTLSCSPISGHRSVSWYQQTPGQGLQFLFEYFSETQRNKGNFPGRFSGRQFSNSRSEMNVSTLELGDSALYLCASSLSSVVDIQYFGAGTRLSVL.

The gene calls are TRBV5-1 and TRBJ2-3; 10 nucleotides line up with TRBD2. The length of the CDR3 is 16 residues. The V segment lost 4 bases and the J segment 2 bases; nucleotides outside the gene matches: 7. Germline CDR1 reads SGHRS; CDR2 reads YFSETQ. DNA of the CDR3: TGCGCCAGCAGCATGACTAGCGGGCTTAACACAGATACGCAGTATTTT. This translates into CASSMTSGLNTDTQYF.

V gene TRBV28 combines with J gene TRBJ1-4; 8 bases are a match to TRBD1. Germline V gene lookup returns CDR1 MDHEN and CDR2 SYDVKM. Trimming removed 4 bases from V and 8 bases from J; junction bases left unmatched: 12. The CDR3 has 16 residues. The CDR3 protein is CASSSAQTGVAEKLFF. For the CDR3, the DNA is TGTGCCAGCAGTTCCGCTCAGACAGGGGTTGCGGAAAAACTGTTTTTT.

V is TRBV24-1 and J is TRBJ2-5; possible D gene TRBD1, 7 bases. Germline lookup yields CDR1 KGHDR and CDR2 SFDVKD. The V and J ends lost 5 bases and 4 bases respectively, with 10 bases between them. The CDR3 extends over 13 amino acids. The CDR3 bases are TGTGCCACCAGTGGGAGGGGGCGAGAGACCCAGTACTTC. It encodes CATSGRGRETQYF.

The rearrangement uses TRBV25-1 and TRBJ2-1, with 8 nucleotides matching TRBD2. Losses at the gene ends were 0 bases for V and 8 bases for J; bases not matched to a gene: 15. Per the germline V gene, CDR1 is MGHDK and CDR2 is SYGVNS. The CDR3 is made up of 18 amino acids. The DNA of the CDR3 is TGTGCCAGCAGTGAATATGGGGGGGCCGGGACTAGGAACGATGAGCAGTTCTTC. As protein: CASSEYGGAGTRNDEQFF.

V gene TRBV7-2 combines with J gene TRBJ2-7, with TRBD1 identical over 10 bases. With V trimmed by 5 bases and J by 3 bases, 7 bases remained unmatched. Germline CDR1 SGHTA, CDR2 FQGNSA. The CDR3 loop spans 15 amino acids. CDR3 protein: CASSQGQGGIYEQYF. The DNA of the CDR3 is TGTGCCAGCAGCCAAGGACAGGGGGGGATCTACGAGCAGTACTTC. Variable domain in full (rest from reference TRBV7-2 and TRBJ2-7): GAGVSQSPSNKVTEKGKDVELRCDPISGHTALYWYRQSLGQGLEFLIYFQGNSAPDKSGLPSDRFSAERTGGSVSTLTIQRTQQEDSAVYLCASSQGQGGIYEQYFGPGTRLTVT.

This clone was observed a single time. The chain couples TRBV5-1 to TRBJ2-6; possible D gene TRBD1, 5 bases. CDR1 SGHRS and CDR2 YFSETQ come from the germline V gene. CDR3 length: 16 residues. The V end was cut by 2 bases, the J end by 4 bases, with 13 bases between. The DNA of the CDR3 is TGCGCCAGCAGCTTAGGCCAGGGAAGGGGGGCCAACGTCCTGACTTTC. As protein: CASSLGQGRGANVLTF.

This clone has just one count. The CDR3 DNA is TGTGCCAGCAGCCCCCGACTAGCGGGAGCGGGAGATACGCAGTATTTT. This sequence encodes CASSPRLAGAGDTQYF. The rearrangement uses TRBV14 and TRBJ2-3, with 12 nucleotides matching TRBD2. Trimming cost V 4 bases and J 5 bases; bases outside gene matches: 7. The CDR3 has 16 amino acids. From germline, CDR1 is SGHDN and CDR2 FVKESK. The full variable domain, rest sourced from reference TRBV14 and TRBJ2-3, is EAGVTQFPSHSVIEKGQTVTLRCDPISGHDNLYWYRRVMGKEIKFLLHFVKESKQDESGMPNNRFLAERTGGTYSTLKVQPAELEDSGVYFCASSPRLAGAGDTQYFGPGTRLTVL.

The genes are TRBV2 and TRBJ2-3; TRBD2 might be the D (5 bases). The germline CDR1 and CDR2 sequences are SNHLY and FYNNEI. CDR3 length: 17 residues. The V end was cut by 0 bases, the J end by 5 bases, with 18 bases between. CDR3 sequence: CASSEALRTRRGDTQYF. CDR3 nucleotides: TGTGCCAGCAGTGAAGCGCTTCGGACCCGACGGGGAGATACGCAGTATTTT.

This clone was detected only once. This chain joins TRBV28 and TRBJ1-1, with a weak D call TRBD1 (5 bases). With 3 bases removed from V and 0 bases from J, the gap between germline ends came to 11 bases. Germline V CDR1 and CDR2: MDHEN, SYDVKM. There are 15 residues in the CDR3. The CDR3 DNA is TGTGCCAGCAGTTTGGGAGGCAGGGTGAACACTGAAGCTTTCTTT. Translating it yields CASSLGGRVNTEAFF. Full variable domain (remainder filled in from reference TRBV28 and TRBJ1-1): DVKVTQSSRYLVKRTGEKVFLECVQDMDHENMFWYRQDPGLGLRLIYFSYDVKMKEKGDIPEGYSVSREKKERFSLILESASTNQTSMYLCASSLGGRVNTEAFFGQGTRLTVV.

The V and J genes are TRBV7-3 and TRBJ2-2; no definite D call. The CDR3 runs 13 residues. V lost 5 bases and J lost 4, with 8 bases in between. Germline CDR1 and CDR2: SGHTA and FQGTGA. The CDR3 DNA reads as TGTGCCAGCAGCCCTAGTGGCACCGGGGAGCTGTTTTTT. It codes for CASSPSGTGELFF.

The V gene is TRBV5-1, the J gene TRBJ2-1; 7 bases agree with TRBD2. Germline V gene lookup returns CDR1 SGHRS and CDR2 YFSETQ. The J segment lost 6 bases and the V segment lost 2 bases, leaving 8 bases of the junction unmatched. There are 15 residues in the CDR3. CDR3 region: CASSFQAGNSNEQFF. CDR3 coding DNA: TGCGCCAGCAGCTTTCAAGCGGGGAACTCCAATGAGCAGTTCTTC.

A single count supports this clone. This rearrangement joins TRBV19 to TRBJ2-7, with D possibly matching TRBD2 (7 bases). The CDR3 covers 14 residues. Germline CDR1 LNHDA, CDR2 SQIVND (reference sequence). V shed 5 bases and J shed 6 bases, with 17 bases lying between them. CDR3 bases: TGTGCCAGTAGTCGGGGGGCAGGTTGGGGCGAGCAGTACTTC. As protein: CASSRGAGWGEQYF.